This T cell receptor (beta chain) came from a study of control samples from healthy donors and cancer patients. Trimming cost V 5 bases and J 5 bases, with 18 bases left between them. The CDR3 has 15 residues. The germline CDR1 and CDR2 sequences are SGHVS and FNYEAQ. Profiling relied on immunoSEQ multiplex PCR, and the TCRdb table lists in-frame clones only, not all of them. In the table there are around 85,000 clones, just under 95% of which are singletons. Sequenced: blood. The chain is built from TRBV7-6 and TRBJ2-5; possible D gene TRBD1, 6 bases. This clonotype was sampled from a woman between 18 and 30 years old in good health. CDR3 sequence (DNA): TGTGCCAGCAGCGACAGATCAGCAGGGGACGAGACCCAGTACTTC. This encodes CASSDRSAGDETQYF.